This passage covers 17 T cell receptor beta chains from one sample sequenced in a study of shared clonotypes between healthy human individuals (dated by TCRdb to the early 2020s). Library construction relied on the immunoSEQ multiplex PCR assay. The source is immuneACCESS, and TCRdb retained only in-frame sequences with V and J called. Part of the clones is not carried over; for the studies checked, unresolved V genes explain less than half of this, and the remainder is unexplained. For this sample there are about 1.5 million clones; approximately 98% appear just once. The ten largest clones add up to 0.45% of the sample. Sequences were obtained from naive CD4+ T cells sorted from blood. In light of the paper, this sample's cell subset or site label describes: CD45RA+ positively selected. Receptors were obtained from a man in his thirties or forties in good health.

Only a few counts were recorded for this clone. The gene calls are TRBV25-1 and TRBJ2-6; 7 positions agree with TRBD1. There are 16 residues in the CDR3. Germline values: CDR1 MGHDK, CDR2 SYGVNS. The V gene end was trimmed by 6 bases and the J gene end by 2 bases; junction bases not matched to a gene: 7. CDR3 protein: CASRNEGGAGANVLTF. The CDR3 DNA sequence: TGTGCCAGCAGAAATGAAGGGGGCGCTGGGGCCAACGTCCTGACTTTC.

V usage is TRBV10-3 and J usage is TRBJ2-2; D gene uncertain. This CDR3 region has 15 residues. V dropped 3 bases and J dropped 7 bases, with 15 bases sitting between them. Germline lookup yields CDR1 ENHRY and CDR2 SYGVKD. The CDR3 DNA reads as TGTGCCATCAGTGATAGGTGGCCCCTGGGCGGGGAGCTGTTTTTT. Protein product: CAISDRWPLGGELFF.

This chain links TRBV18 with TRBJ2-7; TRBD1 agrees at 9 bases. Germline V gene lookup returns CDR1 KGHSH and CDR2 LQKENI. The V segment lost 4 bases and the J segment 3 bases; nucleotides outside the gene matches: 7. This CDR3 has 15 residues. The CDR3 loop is CASSRWDREDYEQYF. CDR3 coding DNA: TGTGCCAGCTCACGGTGGGACAGGGAGGACTACGAGCAGTACTTC.

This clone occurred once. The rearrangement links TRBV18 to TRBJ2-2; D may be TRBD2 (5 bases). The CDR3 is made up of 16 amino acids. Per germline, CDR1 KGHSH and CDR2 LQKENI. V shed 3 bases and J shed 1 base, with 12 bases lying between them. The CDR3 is CASSPDLGENTGELFF. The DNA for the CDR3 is TGTGCCAGCTCACCGGACTTGGGAGAGAACACCGGGGAGCTGTTTTTT.

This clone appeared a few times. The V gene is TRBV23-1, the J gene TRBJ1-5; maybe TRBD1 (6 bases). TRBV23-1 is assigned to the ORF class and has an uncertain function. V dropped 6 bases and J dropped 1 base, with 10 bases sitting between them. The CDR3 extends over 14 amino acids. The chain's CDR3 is CASRQGSSNQPQHF. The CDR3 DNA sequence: TGCGCCAGCAGACAGGGTTCGAGCAATCAGCCCCAGCATTTT.

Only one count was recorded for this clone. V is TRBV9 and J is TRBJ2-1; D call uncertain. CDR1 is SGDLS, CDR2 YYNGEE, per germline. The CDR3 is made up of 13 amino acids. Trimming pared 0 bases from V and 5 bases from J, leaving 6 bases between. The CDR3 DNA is TGTGCCAGCAGCGTAGAAGTAGACAATGAGCAGTTCTTC. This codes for CASSVEVDNEQFF.

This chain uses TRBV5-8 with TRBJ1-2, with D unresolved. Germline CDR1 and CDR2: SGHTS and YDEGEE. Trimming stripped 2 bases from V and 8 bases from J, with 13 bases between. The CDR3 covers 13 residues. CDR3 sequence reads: CASSFRLAYGYTF. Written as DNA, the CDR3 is TGTGCCAGCAGCTTCCGGTTGGCCTACGGCTACACCTTC.

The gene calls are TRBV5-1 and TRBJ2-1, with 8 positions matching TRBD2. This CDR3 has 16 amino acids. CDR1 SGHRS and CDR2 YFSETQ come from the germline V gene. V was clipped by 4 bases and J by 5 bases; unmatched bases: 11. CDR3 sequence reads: CASSTMGLGANNEQFF. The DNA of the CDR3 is TGCGCCAGCAGCACCATGGGACTAGGGGCCAACAATGAGCAGTTCTTC.

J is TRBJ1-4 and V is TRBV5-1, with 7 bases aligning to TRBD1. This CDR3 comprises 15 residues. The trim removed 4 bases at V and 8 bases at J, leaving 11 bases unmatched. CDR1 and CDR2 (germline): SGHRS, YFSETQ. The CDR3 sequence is CASSRGDSLYEKLFF. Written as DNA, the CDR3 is TGCGCCAGCAGCAGAGGGGACAGTCTTTACGAAAAACTGTTTTTT.

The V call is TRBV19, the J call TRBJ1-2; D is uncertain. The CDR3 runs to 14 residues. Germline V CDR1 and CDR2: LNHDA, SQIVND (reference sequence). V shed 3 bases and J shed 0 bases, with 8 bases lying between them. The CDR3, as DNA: TGTGCCAGTAGTATCGAGACTGCTAACTATGGCTACACCTTC. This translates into CASSIETANYGYTF.

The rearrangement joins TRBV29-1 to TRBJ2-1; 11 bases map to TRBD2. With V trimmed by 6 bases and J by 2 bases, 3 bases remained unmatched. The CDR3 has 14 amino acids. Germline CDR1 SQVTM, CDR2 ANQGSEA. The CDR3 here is CSVRGLAAYNEQFF. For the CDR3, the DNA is TGCAGCGTGCGGGGACTAGCGGCCTACAATGAGCAGTTCTTC.

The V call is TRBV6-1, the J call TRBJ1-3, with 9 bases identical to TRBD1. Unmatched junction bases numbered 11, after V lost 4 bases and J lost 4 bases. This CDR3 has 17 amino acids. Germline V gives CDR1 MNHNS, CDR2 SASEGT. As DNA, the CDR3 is TGTGCCAGCAGTGTACTAACAGGGGGCGCGGGAGGAAACACCATATATTTT. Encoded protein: CASSVLTGGAGGNTIYF.

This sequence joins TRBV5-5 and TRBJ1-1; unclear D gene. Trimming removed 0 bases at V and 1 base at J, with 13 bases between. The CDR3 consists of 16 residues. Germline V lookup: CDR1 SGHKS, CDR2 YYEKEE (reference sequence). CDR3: CASSLGSRLRNTEAFF. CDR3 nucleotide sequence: TGTGCCAGCAGCTTGGGGTCGAGACTCCGGAACACTGAAGCTTTCTTT.

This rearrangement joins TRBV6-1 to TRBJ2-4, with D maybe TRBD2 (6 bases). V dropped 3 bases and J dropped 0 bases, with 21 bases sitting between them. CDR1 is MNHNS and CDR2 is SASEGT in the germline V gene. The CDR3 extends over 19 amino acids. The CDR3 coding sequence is TGTGCCAGCAGTGACGCTCAAGGAGCGGGCATACTAGCCAAAAACATTCAGTACTTC. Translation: CASSDAQGAGILAKNIQYF.

CDR3 protein: CASSLADRVKTEAFF. CDR3 DNA: TGTGCCAGCAGCTTAGCGGACAGGGTAAAGACTGAAGCTTTCTTT. The rearrangement joins TRBV11-2 to TRBJ1-1; 8 bases line up with TRBD1. Germline loops: CDR1 SGHAT, CDR2 FQNNGV. Trimming removed 1 base from V and 5 bases from J; junction bases left unmatched: 6. The CDR3 is 15 amino acids.

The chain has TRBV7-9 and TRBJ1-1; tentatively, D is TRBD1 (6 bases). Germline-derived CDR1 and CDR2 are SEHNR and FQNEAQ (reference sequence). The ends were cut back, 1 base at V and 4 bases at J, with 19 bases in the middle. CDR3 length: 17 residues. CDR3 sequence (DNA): TGTGCCAGCAGCTTAGTTCAATTGGGGGGGCGCCCCACTGAAGCTTTCTTT. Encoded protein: CASSLVQLGGRPTEAFF.

As DNA, the CDR3 is TGTGCCAGCAGAATAACACAGTCCAACTATGGCTACACCTTC. This encodes CASRITQSNYGYTF. The chain recombines TRBV28 with TRBJ1-2; D is undetermined. V gave up 6 bases and J gave up 2 bases, with 13 bases separating them. The CDR3 runs to 14 residues. CDR1 is MDHEN and CDR2 is SYDVKM in the germline V gene.